The 23 T cell receptor beta chains below come from one sample, sequenced in a study of siplizumab effects on memory and regulatory T cells. Clones were sequenced by immunoSEQ multiplex PCR, and TCRdb holds only the in-frame ones, with some missing. The sample comprises about 94,000 clones, approximately 93% of which are singletons, and 0.3% rests with the top ten. Sequenced: non-Treg CD4+ T cells sorted from blood. Every receptor here comes from a human donor in good health.

The chain carries TRBV9 and TRBJ1-1; D unclear. In germline, CDR1 is SGDLS, CDR2 YYNGEE. The ends were cut back, 4 bases at V and 1 base at J, with 14 bases in the middle. CDR3 length: 15 amino acids. The CDR3 nucleotides are TGTGCCAGCAGCCCCCAGGCGAACCAGAACACTGAAGCTTTCTTT. This encodes CASSPQANQNTEAFF.

The rearrangement links TRBV4-1 to TRBJ2-3; the D gene is possibly TRBD1 (6 bases). Germline V gene data show CDR1 as MGHRA and CDR2 as YSYEKL. CDR3 size: 15 residues. V was pared by 1 base and J by 4 bases, with 12 bases between. The CDR3 here is CASSQVPGAADTQYF. The CDR3 DNA follows: TGCGCCAGCAGCCAAGTTCCAGGGGCAGCAGATACGCAGTATTTT.

This chain's CDR3 is CAISDSRRAGNTIYF. The CDR3 DNA follows: TGTGCCATCAGTGATTCCAGGAGAGCTGGAAACACCATATATTTT. The chain links TRBV10-3 to TRBJ1-3; D unclear. Germline values: CDR1 ENHRY, CDR2 SYGVKD. Trimming took off 3 bases at V and 2 bases at J, with 11 bases between the two ends. The length of the CDR3 is 15 residues.

The chain recombines TRBV25-1 with TRBJ2-7, with D perhaps TRBD2 (5 bases). Germline assignment: CDR1 MGHDK and CDR2 SYGVNS. V was clipped by 9 bases and J by 6 bases, with 18 bases between them. The CDR3 contains 13 residues. CDR3 in DNA: TGTGCCAGTGTAGACCGGGTTGGACTCGAGCAGTACTTC. Translating gives CASVDRVGLEQYF.

The gene calls are TRBV29-1 and TRBJ2-7; D is unresolved. The CDR3 totals 12 residues. Germline CDR1 reads SQVTM; CDR2 reads ANQGSEA. V lost 1 base to trimming and J lost 2 bases, with 6 bases between them. The CDR3 DNA reads TGCAGCGTTGAAGGACACACCTACGAGCAGTACTTC. Protein product: CSVEGHTYEQYF.

The chain employs TRBV5-1 and TRBJ1-1; tentatively, D is TRBD1 (6 bases). Trimming pared 2 bases from V and 0 bases from J, leaving 11 bases between. The CDR3 is 15 amino acids. Germline CDR1 SGHRS, CDR2 YFSETQ. The CDR3 nucleotides read TGCGCCAGCAGCTTAATGGCAGGGGTGAACACTGAAGCTTTCTTT. Amino acid sequence: CASSLMAGVNTEAFF.

The rearrangement links TRBV5-6 to TRBJ1-4; a weak D match, TRBD1 (5 bases). This CDR3 spans 14 amino acids. Germline assignment: CDR1 SGHDT and CDR2 YYEEEE. With 0 bases removed from V and 8 bases from J, the gap between germline ends came to 11 bases. CDR3 region: CASSLAGAGEKLFF. The CDR3 DNA follows: TGTGCCAGCAGCTTGGCCGGGGCGGGAGAAAAACTGTTTTTT.

The chain links TRBV18 to TRBJ1-3, with TRBD1 identical over 7 bases. This CDR3 is built from 15 residues. The germline V gene encodes CDR1 KGHSH and CDR2 LQKENI. Trimming removed 5 bases from V and 0 bases from J; junction bases left unmatched: 4. The CDR3 nucleotides are TGTGCCAGCTCAACCGGGACAGCCTCTGGAAACACCATATATTTT. Translation gives CASSTGTASGNTIYF.

A single count supports this clone. The chain employs TRBV9 and TRBJ2-3; TRBD1 is a possible D gene (7 bases). Germline CDR1 SGDLS, CDR2 YYNGEE. The V gene lost 3 bases and the J gene lost 2 bases, with 16 bases spanning the gap. The length of the CDR3 is 16 residues. The CDR3 spells CASSATQGGNTDTQYF. Written as DNA, the CDR3 is TGTGCCAGCAGCGCGACCCAGGGGGGCAACACAGATACGCAGTATTTT.

The chain recombines TRBV7-2 with TRBJ1-2; D gene uncertain. This CDR3 is built from 11 residues. CDR1 is SGHTA and CDR2 is FQGNSA in the germline V gene. V was shortened by 5 bases and J by 8 bases, with 9 bases between the two germline ends. The CDR3 DNA reads as TGTGCCAGCAGCACCACTCGGGGCTACACCTTC. Amino acid sequence: CASSTTRGYTF.

The chain has TRBV7-9 and TRBJ1-2, with no clear D. The V end lost 5 bases, the J end lost 4 bases, and 11 bases lay between the germline ends. Germline lookup yields CDR1 SEHNR and CDR2 FQNEAQ (reference sequence). The CDR3 totals 13 residues. This CDR3 reads CASSPGSTYGYTF. The CDR3 bases are TGTGCCAGCAGCCCTGGGTCTACCTATGGCTACACCTTC.

The chain joins TRBV7-3 to TRBJ1-3; D gene uncertain. The CDR3 is 14 amino acids. In germline, CDR1 is SGHTA, CDR2 FQGTGA. The ends were cut back, 0 bases at V and 4 bases at J, with 7 bases in the middle. CDR3 coding DNA: TGTGCCAGCAGCTTAACCGGTCCGGGAAACACCATATATTTT. Amino acid sequence: CASSLTGPGNTIYF.

The V and J genes are TRBV6-5 and TRBJ2-7, with 7 bases lining up with TRBD1. The CDR3 contains 15 residues. J gave up 4 bases and V 0 bases, and 6 bases lay outside the gene matches. The germline gives CDR1 MNHEY, CDR2 SVGAGI. The CDR3 nucleotides are TGTGCCAGCAGTTACTCGAGTAGGGACAGTTACGAGCAGTACTTC. It encodes CASSYSSRDSYEQYF.

This chain connects TRBV5-4 to TRBJ2-5; D unclear. The CDR3 totals 12 residues. The germline V and J ends were trimmed by 2 bases and 12 bases, with 14 bases remaining between them. The germline gives CDR1 SGHNT, CDR2 YYREEE (reference sequence). The CDR3 DNA sequence: TGTGCCAGCAGCTTCTACCACGGTCTCGAGTACTTC. Encoded protein: CASSFYHGLEYF.

The rearrangement uses TRBV11-2 and TRBJ2-1; TRBD2 aligns across 13 bases. Germline lookup yields CDR1 SGHAT and CDR2 FQNNGV. Germline trimming cut 4 bases from V and 7 bases from J; bases unmatched to any gene: 4. This CDR3 region has 15 residues. The CDR3 spells CASSSGTSGINEQFF. Written as DNA, the CDR3 is TGTGCCAGCAGCTCCGGGACTAGCGGGATTAATGAGCAGTTCTTC.

This clone appeared once. The J gene is TRBJ2-1, the V gene TRBV7-3; D tentatively fits TRBD1 or TRBD2 (5 bases each). This CDR3 is 12 amino acids long. Trimming cost V 4 bases and J 10 bases, with 11 bases left between them. Looked up from germline, CDR1 is SGHTA and CDR2 is FQGTGA. CDR3 loop: CASSSRDGEQFF. The CDR3 DNA follows: TGTGCCAGCAGCTCTCGGGACGGGGAGCAGTTCTTC. Supplemented by reference TRBV7-3 and TRBJ2-1, the full variable domain reads GAGVSQTPSNKVTEKGKYVELRCDPISGHTALYWYRQSLGQGPEFLIYFQGTGAADDSGLPNDRFFAVRPEGSVSTLKIQRTERGDSAVYLCASSSRDGEQFFGPGTRLTVL.

In the case of this clone: In the same sample, other DNA sequences code for this CDR3. The gene calls are TRBV30 and TRBJ2-3; D gene ambiguous. The V end lost 0 bases, the J end lost 1 base, and 5 bases lay between the germline ends. CDR3 size: 13 residues. CDR1 is GTSNPN and CDR2 is SVGIG in the germline V gene (reference sequence). Here the CDR3 DNA reads TGTGCCTGGAGTGTAGGTGGCACAGATACGCAGTATTTT. This sequence encodes CAWSVGGTDTQYF. Full variable domain (remainder filled in from reference TRBV30 and TRBJ2-3): SQTIHQWPATLVQPVGSPLSLECTVEGTSNPNLYWYRQAAGRGLQLLFYSVGIGQISSEVPQNLSASRPQDRQFILSSKKLLLSDSGFYLCAWSVGGTDTQYFGPGTRLTVL.

This clone has just one count. The chain has TRBV6-1 and TRBJ1-1; possible D gene TRBD1, 6 bases. The CDR3 contains 15 residues. Looked up from germline, CDR1 is MNHNS and CDR2 is SASEGT. Between the trimmed V and J ends, which lost 7 bases and 5 bases, there was a span of 20 bases. The CDR3 loop reads CASTSAGAGATEAFF. CDR3 coding DNA: TGTGCCAGCACCTCGGCGGGGGCAGGGGCGACTGAAGCTTTCTTT.

The chain couples TRBV5-4 to TRBJ2-1; 13 bases agree with TRBD2. Unmatched junction bases numbered 3, after V lost 4 bases and J lost 5 bases. Germline V gene sequence: CDR1 SGHNT, CDR2 YYREEE (reference sequence). The CDR3 length is 15 residues. CDR3 in amino acids: CASSPGTSGNNEQFF. CDR3 DNA sequence: TGTGCCAGCAGCCCCGGGACTAGCGGGAACAATGAGCAGTTCTTC.

The chain joins TRBV6-5 to TRBJ1-2, with 10 bases lining up with TRBD1. From germline, CDR1 is MNHEY and CDR2 SVGAGI. CDR3 length: 14 amino acids. With 8 bases clipped from V and 2 bases from J, the junction kept 5 bases outside the gene matches. The CDR3 DNA is TGTGCCAGCCGTCCGGGACAGGGGAACTATGGCTACACCTTC. Amino acid sequence: CASRPGQGNYGYTF.

This clone appeared once. This rearrangement joins TRBV9 to TRBJ2-1; TRBD1 or TRBD2 may be the D gene (5 bases each). V was clipped by 7 bases and J by 0 bases, with 14 bases between them. The CDR3 sequence is 15 residues long. The germline V gene has CDR1 SGDLS and CDR2 YYNGEE. CDR3 in amino acids: CASGFTGTSYNEQFF. The CDR3 DNA is TGTGCCAGCGGCTTTACCGGGACCTCCTACAATGAGCAGTTCTTC.

This sequence joins TRBV30 and TRBJ1-3, with unresolved D. From germline, CDR1 is GTSNPN and CDR2 SVGIG (reference sequence). The V gene lost 2 bases and the J gene lost 0 bases, with 8 bases spanning the gap. There are 14 residues in the CDR3. CDR3 loop: CAWSIAISGNTIYF. For the CDR3, the DNA is TGTGCCTGGAGTATCGCGATCTCTGGAAACACCATATATTTT.

The chain combines TRBV5-6 with TRBJ2-2; possible D gene TRBD2, 5 bases. Trimming shortened V by 4 bases and J by 1 base, and 14 bases separated the two germline ends. The germline CDR1 and CDR2 sequences are SGHDT and YYEEEE. This CDR3 is built from 16 residues. CDR3 nucleotides: TGTGCCAGCAGCCCCGTGGGAGCGGTGAACACCGGGGAGCTGTTTTTT. It translates to CASSPVGAVNTGELFF. The full variable domain, completed using reference TRBV5-6 and TRBJ2-2, is DAGVTQSPTHLIKTRGQQVTLRCSPKSGHDTVSWYQQALGQGPQFIFQYYEEEERQRGNFPDRFSGHQFPNYSSELNVNALLLGDSALYLCASSPVGAVNTGELFFGEGSRLTVL.